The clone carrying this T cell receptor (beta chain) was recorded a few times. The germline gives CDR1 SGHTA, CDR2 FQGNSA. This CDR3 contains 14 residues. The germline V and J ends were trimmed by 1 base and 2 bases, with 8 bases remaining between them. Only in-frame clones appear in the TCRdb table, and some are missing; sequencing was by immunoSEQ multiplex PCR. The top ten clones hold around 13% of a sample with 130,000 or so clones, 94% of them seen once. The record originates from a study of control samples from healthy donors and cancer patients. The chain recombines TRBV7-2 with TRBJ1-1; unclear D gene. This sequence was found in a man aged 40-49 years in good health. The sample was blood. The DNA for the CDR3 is TGTGCCAGCAGCTTAGTAGGGAGTAACACTGAAGCTTTCTTT. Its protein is CASSLVGSNTEAFF.